The rows below give T cell receptor beta chains drawn from one sample of a study of shared clonotypes between healthy human individuals. Produced via immunoSEQ multiplex PCR; TCRdb's table is partial and in-frame only. Seen here are about 2.5 million clones, around 93% observed once, and the top ten hold approximately 0.4%. Sequenced sample: naive CD4+ T cells from PBMCs. Every receptor here comes from a man aged 18 to 29 in good health. Some clones in this sample may be carry-over from other donors' samples. Each CDR3 is given with its conserved first and last residue. The D gene is left open where the match is weak. The size entry is marked missing in some rows and otherwise reads once, few, many or a size class.

j_gene: TRBJ2-1; d_gene: TRBD2; abundance: -; v_gene: TRBV18; CDR3nt: TGTGCCAGCTCACCAGGACTAGCGGGAGCCTACAATGAGCAGTTCTTC; CDR3aa: CASSPGLAGAYNEQFF
j_gene: TRBJ2-3; d_gene: TRBD1; abundance: -; v_gene: TRBV4-2; CDR3nt: TGTGCCAGCAGCCAAGGTCGGGACAGGGGCACAGATACGCAGTATTTT; CDR3aa: CASSQGRDRGTDTQYF
j_gene: TRBJ2-7; d_gene: -; abundance: -; v_gene: TRBV20-1; CDR3nt: TGCAGTGCTTGGTCCTACGAGCAGTACTTC; CDR3aa: CSAWSYEQYF
j_gene: TRBJ2-3; d_gene: -; abundance: once; v_gene: TRBV6-1; CDR3nt: TGTGCCAGCAGTGAAGCGCTAGGGTTCCAGGGATTCACAGATACGCAGTATTTT; CDR3aa: CASSEALGFQGFTDTQYF
j_gene: TRBJ1-4; d_gene: TRBD1; abundance: few; v_gene: TRBV7-9; CDR3nt: TGTGCCAGCAGCTTCACAGGACAGGGATCTGAAAAACTGTTTTTT; CDR3aa: CASSFTGQGSEKLFF
j_gene: TRBJ2-2; d_gene: TRBD1; abundance: -; v_gene: TRBV5-1; CDR3nt: TGCGCCAGCAGCTTGGGACAGGGAAGGATGGCCGGGGAGCTGTTTTTT; CDR3aa: CASSLGQGRMAGELFF
j_gene: TRBJ1-1; d_gene: -; abundance: -; v_gene: TRBV5-4; CDR3nt: TGTGCCAGCAGCTGGCGGGACAACACTGAAGCTTTCTTT; CDR3aa: CASSWRDNTEAFF
j_gene: TRBJ2-1; d_gene: TRBD2; abundance: -; v_gene: TRBV7-3; CDR3nt: TGTGCCAGCAGCAAAATTGCGGGGGGCAATGAGCAGTTCTTC; CDR3aa: CASSKIAGGNEQFF
j_gene: TRBJ2-2; d_gene: -; abundance: -; v_gene: TRBV7-2; CDR3nt: TGTGCCAGCAGCTTAGGACTGGCGCTTAACCCGGGGGAGCTGTTTTTT; CDR3aa: CASSLGLALNPGELFF
j_gene: TRBJ2-5; d_gene: TRBD2; abundance: -; v_gene: TRBV7-2; CDR3nt: TGTGCCAGCAGCTTTCGGAGCGGGAGGGCGGAGACCCAGTACTTC; CDR3aa: CASSFRSGRAETQYF
j_gene: TRBJ2-1; d_gene: TRBD2; abundance: -; v_gene: TRBV28; CDR3nt: TGTGCCAGCAGACTTAGCGGGACTTACAATGAGCAGTTCTTC; CDR3aa: CASRLSGTYNEQFF
j_gene: TRBJ1-2; d_gene: TRBD1; abundance: once; v_gene: TRBV6-5; CDR3nt: TGTGCCAGCAGTTACTCAACAGGGGGCGCGATGGGCTACACCTTC; CDR3aa: CASSYSTGGAMGYTF
j_gene: TRBJ2-7; d_gene: -; abundance: -; v_gene: TRBV6-6; CDR3nt: TGTGCCAGCAACAGGGACTACGAGCAGTACTTC; CDR3aa: CASNRDYEQYF
j_gene: TRBJ2-5; d_gene: TRBD2; abundance: once; v_gene: TRBV5-1; CDR3nt: TGCGCCAGCAGCTTATCCCTAGCGGGGGAGTACCAAGAGACCCAGTACTTC; CDR3aa: CASSLSLAGEYQETQYF
j_gene: TRBJ1-2; d_gene: -; abundance: -; v_gene: TRBV9; CDR3nt: TGTGCCACCTCGAGACAGGCACAGGCAATAGATGGCTACACCTTC; CDR3aa: CATSRQAQAIDGYTF
j_gene: TRBJ2-7; d_gene: TRBD1; abundance: -; v_gene: TRBV15; CDR3nt: TGTGCCACCAGCAGTGATAGCTGGGGACAGGAAAATTACGAGCAGTACTTC; CDR3aa: CATSSDSWGQENYEQYF
j_gene: TRBJ2-7; d_gene: -; abundance: -; v_gene: TRBV6-5; CDR3nt: TGTGCCAGCAGCCCCAGGGGCCCTAGGGCCCACGAGCAGTACTTC; CDR3aa: CASSPRGPRAHEQYF
j_gene: TRBJ2-3; d_gene: -; abundance: -; v_gene: TRBV5-1; CDR3nt: TGCGCCAGCAGCTTAGAACGGACGTACACAGATACGCAGTATTTT; CDR3aa: CASSLERTYTDTQYF
j_gene: TRBJ2-3; d_gene: TRBD2; abundance: -; v_gene: TRBV4-2; CDR3nt: TGTGCCAGCAGCCAAGTGCCCACAACTAGCGCCCGTTCCGATACGCAGTATTTT; CDR3aa: CASSQVPTTSARSDTQYF
j_gene: TRBJ1-2; d_gene: -; abundance: -; v_gene: TRBV2; CDR3nt: TGTGCCAGCCAGCTTAGTGGGGGCCTAGGTGGCTACACCTTC; CDR3aa: CASQLSGGLGGYTF
j_gene: TRBJ1-5; d_gene: TRBD1; abundance: -; v_gene: TRBV28; CDR3nt: TGTGCCAGCAGTTCTGGGCAGGGGGTACATCAGCCCCAGCATTTT; CDR3aa: CASSSGQGVHQPQHF
j_gene: TRBJ2-7; d_gene: -; abundance: -; v_gene: TRBV5-6; CDR3nt: TGTGCCAGCAGCAAGGACAGTTACGAGCAGTACTTC; CDR3aa: CASSKDSYEQYF
j_gene: TRBJ2-1; d_gene: -; abundance: -; v_gene: TRBV7-2; CDR3nt: TGTGCCAGCAGCTTAGAACAGGGATCCTACAATGAGCAGTTCTTC; CDR3aa: CASSLEQGSYNEQFF
j_gene: TRBJ2-1; d_gene: -; abundance: -; v_gene: TRBV5-1; CDR3nt: TGCGCCAGCAGCTTGGGGCCCAATGAGCAGTTCTTC; CDR3aa: CASSLGPNEQFF
j_gene: TRBJ2-1; d_gene: -; abundance: -; v_gene: TRBV5-1; CDR3nt: TGCGCCAGCATAGGGGCTAATGAGCAGTTCTTC; CDR3aa: CASIGANEQFF
j_gene: TRBJ1-2; d_gene: -; abundance: once; v_gene: TRBV28; CDR3nt: TGTGCCAGCAGCAAAGGACAGACGTATCGTGGCTACACCTTC; CDR3aa: CASSKGQTYRGYTF
j_gene: TRBJ2-7; d_gene: -; abundance: -; v_gene: TRBV2; CDR3nt: TGTGCCAGCTCCATGACAGTGTACTCCTACGAGCAGTACTTC; CDR3aa: CASSMTVYSYEQYF
j_gene: TRBJ2-7; d_gene: TRBD2; abundance: -; v_gene: TRBV11-1; CDR3nt: TGTGCCAGCAGCTTCCGCGGGAGAATGTCCAACGAGCAGTACTTC; CDR3aa: CASSFRGRMSNEQYF
j_gene: TRBJ2-3; d_gene: -; abundance: -; v_gene: TRBV2; CDR3nt: TGTGCCAGCAGTGACAGCACAAGCGCAGATACGCAGTATTTT; CDR3aa: CASSDSTSADTQYF
j_gene: TRBJ1-5; d_gene: -; abundance: -; v_gene: TRBV28; CDR3nt: TGTGCCAGCAGTTCAGTCGACAGGCCAATCAATCAGCCCCAGCATTTT; CDR3aa: CASSSVDRPINQPQHF
j_gene: TRBJ2-1; d_gene: TRBD2; abundance: -; v_gene: TRBV7-9; CDR3nt: TGTGCCAGCAGCTCCGGGACTAGCGGAGTTTACAATGAGCAGTTCTTC; CDR3aa: CASSSGTSGVYNEQFF
j_gene: TRBJ1-2; d_gene: -; abundance: -; v_gene: TRBV30; CDR3nt: TGTGCCTGGAGTTCGCAGGGTGGCTATGGCTACACCTTC; CDR3aa: CAWSSQGGYGYTF
j_gene: TRBJ2-1; d_gene: -; abundance: -; v_gene: TRBV5-4; CDR3nt: TGTGCCAGCAGCCCGGTAGGAAGAGGGGTATTTGAGCAGTTCTTC; CDR3aa: CASSPVGRGVFEQFF
j_gene: TRBJ2-1; d_gene: -; abundance: -; v_gene: TRBV4-1; CDR3nt: TGCGCCAGCAGCCAAGGGAGGGCTAGGGGAACCGATGAGCAGTTCTTC; CDR3aa: CASSQGRARGTDEQFF
j_gene: TRBJ2-3; d_gene: TRBD2; abundance: -; v_gene: TRBV7-2; CDR3nt: TGTGCCAGCAGCCTAAGACTAGCGGGAGGGCCGGATACGCAGTATTTT; CDR3aa: CASSLRLAGGPDTQYF
j_gene: TRBJ1-4; d_gene: -; abundance: -; v_gene: TRBV14; CDR3nt: TGTGCCAGCAGCCCTACGGGGTATAATGAAAAACTGTTTTTT; CDR3aa: CASSPTGYNEKLFF
j_gene: TRBJ2-7; d_gene: -; abundance: -; v_gene: TRBV18; CDR3nt: TGTGCCAGCTCACCGAACCTCTACGAGCAGTACTTC; CDR3aa: CASSPNLYEQYF
j_gene: TRBJ1-1; d_gene: TRBD1; abundance: -; v_gene: TRBV18; CDR3nt: TGTGCCAGCTCACCTACCCAAGACAGGGCCTTGAACACTGAAGCTTTCTTT; CDR3aa: CASSPTQDRALNTEAFF
j_gene: TRBJ1-2; d_gene: -; abundance: -; v_gene: TRBV7-3; CDR3nt: TGTGCCAGCAGCCCCCGTAATGGCGGGGGCATCTATGGCTACACCTTC; CDR3aa: CASSPRNGGGIYGYTF